The 5 T cell receptor beta chains listed next were all sequenced from one sample in a study of cytomegalovirus exposure and HLA in healthy donors. The PCR used 60 Vbeta and 13 Jbeta primers. Measured with immunoSEQ multiplex PCR; TCRdb has only the in-frame clones, and not every one. The sample includes around 240,000 clones, around 80% of them seen just once. Specimen: PBMCs. These receptors originate from a middle-aged woman in good health and CMV-seropositive.

The chain links TRBV6-4 to TRBJ1-2; no reliable D call. CDR1 is MRHNA and CDR2 is SNTAGT in the germline V gene. Trimming removed 0 bases at V and 4 bases at J, with 12 bases between. The CDR3 runs 15 residues. For the CDR3, the DNA is TGTGCCAGCAGTGACTCGCCCGGAGGACCCTATGGCTACACCTTC. It is translated as CASSDSPGGPYGYTF.

CDR3 bases: TGTGCCAGCAGCTCACTCGGGACACCTCATCCACCCCTCCACTTT. This translates into CASSSLGTPHPPLHF. The chain has TRBV5-6 and TRBJ1-6, with D tentatively TRBD1 (6 bases). V dropped 3 bases and J dropped 11 bases, with 18 bases sitting between them. There are 15 residues in the CDR3. Germline lookup yields CDR1 SGHDT and CDR2 YYEEEE. The full variable domain, in which reference TRBV5-6 and TRBJ1-6 provide the parts outside the CDR3, is DAGVTQSPTHLIKTRGQQVTLRCSPKSGHDTVSWYQQALGQGPQFIFQYYEEEERQRGNFPDRFSGHQFPNYSSELNVNALLLGDSALYLCASSSLGTPHPPLHFGNGTRLTVT.

V usage is TRBV7-2 and J usage is TRBJ1-2; D might be TRBD1 (6 bases). Germline CDR1 SGHTA, CDR2 FQGNSA. Trimming took 1 base from V and 0 from J, leaving 18 bases between them. This CDR3 has 18 amino acids. CDR3 sequence reads: CASSLVINREGSNYGYTF. CDR3 DNA sequence: TGTGCCAGCAGCTTAGTGATAAACAGGGAAGGTTCTAACTATGGCTACACCTTC.

The genes are TRBV7-3 and TRBJ2-1; possible D gene TRBD2, 6 bases. Germline V gene sequence: CDR1 SGHTA, CDR2 FQGTGA. The CDR3 runs 14 residues. Trimming removed 5 bases from V and 7 bases from J, with 15 bases in between. The CDR3 DNA reads as TGTGCCAGCAGCCCGGGACCACGGGGGAATGAGCAGTTCTTC. Translating gives CASSPGPRGNEQFF.

There are a few counts of this clone. V is TRBV7-2 and J is TRBJ2-7, with 8 bases aligning to TRBD1. The ends lost 5 bases at V and 3 bases at J; junction bases unmatched: 6. The CDR3 consists of 14 residues. CDR1 and CDR2 (germline): SGHTA, FQGNSA. CDR3 DNA: TGTGCCAGCAGCCCGACAGGGGTGGGCTACGAGCAGTACTTC. Amino acid sequence: CASSPTGVGYEQYF.